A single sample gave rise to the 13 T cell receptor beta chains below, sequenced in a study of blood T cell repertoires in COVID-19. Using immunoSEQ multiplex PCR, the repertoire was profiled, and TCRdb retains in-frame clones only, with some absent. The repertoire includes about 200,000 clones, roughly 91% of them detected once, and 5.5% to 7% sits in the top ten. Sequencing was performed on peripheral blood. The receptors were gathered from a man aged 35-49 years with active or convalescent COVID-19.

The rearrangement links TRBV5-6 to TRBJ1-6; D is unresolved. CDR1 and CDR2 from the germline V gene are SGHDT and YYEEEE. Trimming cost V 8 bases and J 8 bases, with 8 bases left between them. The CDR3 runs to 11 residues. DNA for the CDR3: TGTGCCAGTGGGAGGGATTCACCCCTCCACTTT. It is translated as CASGRDSPLHF.

CDR3: CATSEWTSGRRTDTQYF. The CDR3 nucleotides are TGTGCCACCAGTGAATGGACTAGCGGGAGACGCACAGATACGCAGTATTTT. The chain is built from TRBV24-1 and TRBJ2-3; TRBD2 agrees at 13 bases. Germline V gives CDR1 KGHDR, CDR2 SFDVKD. The length of the CDR3 is 17 residues. J was trimmed by 1 base and V by 4 bases; bases with no gene match: 4.

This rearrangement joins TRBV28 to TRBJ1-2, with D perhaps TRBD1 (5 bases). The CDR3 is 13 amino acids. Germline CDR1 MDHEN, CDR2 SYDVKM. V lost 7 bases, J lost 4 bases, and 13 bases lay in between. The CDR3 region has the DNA TGTGCCAGCACCATGACAGATAGCTATGGCTACACCTTC. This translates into CASTMTDSYGYTF.

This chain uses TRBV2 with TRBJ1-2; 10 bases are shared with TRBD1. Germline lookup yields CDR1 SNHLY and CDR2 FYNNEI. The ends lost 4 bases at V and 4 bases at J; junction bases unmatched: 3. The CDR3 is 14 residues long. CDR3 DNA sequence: TGTGCCAGCAGTGGACAGGGGGCGTCCTATGGCTACACCTTC. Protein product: CASSGQGASYGYTF.

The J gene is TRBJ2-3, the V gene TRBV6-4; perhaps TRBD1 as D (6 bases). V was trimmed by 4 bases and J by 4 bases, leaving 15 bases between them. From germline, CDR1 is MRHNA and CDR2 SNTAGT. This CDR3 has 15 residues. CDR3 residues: CASSAGEQGSDTQYF. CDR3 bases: TGTGCCAGCAGTGCTGGCGAACAGGGATCAGATACGCAGTATTTT.

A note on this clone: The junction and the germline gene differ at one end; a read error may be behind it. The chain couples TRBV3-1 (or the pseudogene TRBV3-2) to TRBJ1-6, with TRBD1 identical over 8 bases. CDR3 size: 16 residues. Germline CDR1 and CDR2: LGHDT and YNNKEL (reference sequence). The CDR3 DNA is TGTGCCAGCAGCCCAAAATGGACAGGGACAAATTTACCCCTCCACTTT. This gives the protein CASSPKWTGTNLPLHF.

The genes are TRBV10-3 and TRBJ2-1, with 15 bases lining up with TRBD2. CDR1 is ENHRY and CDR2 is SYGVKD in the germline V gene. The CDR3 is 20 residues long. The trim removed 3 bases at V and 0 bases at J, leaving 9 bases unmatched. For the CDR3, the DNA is TGTGCCATCAGTGACCCCCCAGGGACTAGCGGGGGGAGCTCCTACAATGAGCAGTTCTTC. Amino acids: CAISDPPGTSGGSSYNEQFF.

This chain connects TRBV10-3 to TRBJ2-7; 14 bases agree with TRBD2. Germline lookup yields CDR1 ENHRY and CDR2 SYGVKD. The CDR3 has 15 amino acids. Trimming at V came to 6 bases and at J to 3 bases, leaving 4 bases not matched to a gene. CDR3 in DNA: TGTGCCATCAGCCAAGGGACTAGCGGGAGCTACGAGCAGTACTTC. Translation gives CAISQGTSGSYEQYF.

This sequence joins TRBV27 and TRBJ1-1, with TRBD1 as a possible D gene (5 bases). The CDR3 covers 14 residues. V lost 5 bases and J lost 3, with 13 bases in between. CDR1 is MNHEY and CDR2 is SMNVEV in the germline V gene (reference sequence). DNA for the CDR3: TGTGCCAGCAGTGAAAGACAGAAGCACACTGAAGCTTTCTTT. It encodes CASSERQKHTEAFF.

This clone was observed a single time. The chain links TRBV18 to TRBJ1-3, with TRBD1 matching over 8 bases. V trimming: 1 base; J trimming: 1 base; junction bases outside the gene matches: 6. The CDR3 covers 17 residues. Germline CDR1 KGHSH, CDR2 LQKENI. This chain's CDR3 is CASSPLGQGLSGNTIYF. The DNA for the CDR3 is TGTGCCAGCTCACCACTAGGACAGGGACTTTCTGGAAACACCATATATTTT.

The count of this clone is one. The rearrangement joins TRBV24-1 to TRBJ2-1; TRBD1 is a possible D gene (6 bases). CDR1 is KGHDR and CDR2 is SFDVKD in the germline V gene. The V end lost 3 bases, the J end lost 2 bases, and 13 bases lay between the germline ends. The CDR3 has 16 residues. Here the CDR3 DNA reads TGTGCCACCAGTGATGACGACAGGACAGCCTACAATGAGCAGTTCTTC. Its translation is CATSDDDRTAYNEQFF.

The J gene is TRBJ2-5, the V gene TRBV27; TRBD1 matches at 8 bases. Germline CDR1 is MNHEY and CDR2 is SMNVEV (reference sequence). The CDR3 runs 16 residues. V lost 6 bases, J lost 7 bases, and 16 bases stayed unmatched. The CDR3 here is CASSLLQGQGQGTQYF. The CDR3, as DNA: TGTGCCAGCAGCCTACTCCAAGGACAGGGTCAGGGGACCCAGTACTTC.

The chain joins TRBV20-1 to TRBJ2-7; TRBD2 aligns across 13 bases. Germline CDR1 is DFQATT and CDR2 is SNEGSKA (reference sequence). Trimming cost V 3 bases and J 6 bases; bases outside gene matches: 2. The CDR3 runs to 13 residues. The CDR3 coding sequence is TGCAGTGCTAGTCGACTAGCGGGAGGCGAGCAGTACTTC. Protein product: CSASRLAGGEQYF.